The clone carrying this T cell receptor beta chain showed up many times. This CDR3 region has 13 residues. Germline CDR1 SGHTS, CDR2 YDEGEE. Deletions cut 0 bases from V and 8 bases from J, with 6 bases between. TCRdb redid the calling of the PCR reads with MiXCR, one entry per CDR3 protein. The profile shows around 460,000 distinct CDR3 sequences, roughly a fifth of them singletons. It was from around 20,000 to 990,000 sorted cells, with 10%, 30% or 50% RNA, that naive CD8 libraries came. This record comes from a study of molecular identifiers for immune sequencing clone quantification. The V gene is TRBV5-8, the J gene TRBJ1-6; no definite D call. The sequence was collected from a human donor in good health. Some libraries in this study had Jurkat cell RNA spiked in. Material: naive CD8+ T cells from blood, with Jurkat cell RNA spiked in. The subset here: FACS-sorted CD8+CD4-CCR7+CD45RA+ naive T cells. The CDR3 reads CASSLDTDSPLHF. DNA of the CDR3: TGTGCCAGCAGCTTGGACACCGATTCACCCCTCCACTTT.